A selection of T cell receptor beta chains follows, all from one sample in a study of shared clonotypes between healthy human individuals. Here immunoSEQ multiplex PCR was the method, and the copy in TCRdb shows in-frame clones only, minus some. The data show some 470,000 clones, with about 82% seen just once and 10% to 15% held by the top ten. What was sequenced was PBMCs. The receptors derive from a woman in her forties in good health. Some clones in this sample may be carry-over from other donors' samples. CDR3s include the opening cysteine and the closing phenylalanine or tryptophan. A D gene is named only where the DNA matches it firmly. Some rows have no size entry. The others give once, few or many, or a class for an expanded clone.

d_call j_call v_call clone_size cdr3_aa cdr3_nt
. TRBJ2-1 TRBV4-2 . CASSQVLGNEQFF TGTGCCAGCAGCCAAGTGTTGGGCAATGAGCAGTTCTTC
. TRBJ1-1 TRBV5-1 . CASSLVGSTEAFF TGCGCCAGCAGCTTGGTTGGCTCCACTGAAGCTTTCTTT
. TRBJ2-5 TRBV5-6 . CASSLLLGGTQYF TGTGCCAGCAGCTTGCTACTTGGCGGGACCCAGTACTTC
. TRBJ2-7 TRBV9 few CASSVDQRDYEQYF TGTGCCAGCAGCGTAGACCAACGGGACTACGAGCAGTACTTC
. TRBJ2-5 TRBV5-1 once CASSFGQGGETQYF TGCGCCAGCAGCTTCGGCCAGGGTGGGGAGACCCAGTACTTC
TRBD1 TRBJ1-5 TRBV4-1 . CASSQDGQGNLQPQHF TGCGCCAGCAGCCAAGATGGACAGGGGAATCTTCAGCCCCAGCATTTT
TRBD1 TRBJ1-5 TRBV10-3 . CAIGQGVEQPQHF TGTGCCATCGGACAGGGGGTGGAGCAGCCCCAGCATTTT
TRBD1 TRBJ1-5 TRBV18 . CASSRTGSYQPQHF TGTGCCAGCTCCCGGACAGGGAGCTATCAGCCCCAGCATTTT
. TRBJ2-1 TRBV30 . CAWSVIGGEQFF TGTGCCTGGAGTGTAATAGGCGGTGAGCAGTTCTTC
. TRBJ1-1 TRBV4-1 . CASSRITNTEAFF TGCGCCAGCAGTCGGATAACGAACACTGAAGCTTTCTTT
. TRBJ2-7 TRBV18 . CASSPEGTGEQYF TGTGCCAGCTCACCAGAGGGTACGGGCGAGCAGTACTTC
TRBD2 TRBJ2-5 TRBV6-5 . CASSPGGSETQYF TGTGCCAGCAGCCCCGGGGGGTCAGAGACCCAGTACTTC
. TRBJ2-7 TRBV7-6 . CASKLQGAADEQYF TGTGCCAGCAAATTACAGGGCGCCGCGGACGAGCAGTACTTC
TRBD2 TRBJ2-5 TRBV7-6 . CASSPGAAGAGTQYF TGTGCCAGCAGCCCCGGTGCGGCGGGAGCGGGGACCCAGTACTTC
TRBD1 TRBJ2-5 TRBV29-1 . CSVAGTDQETQYF TGCAGCGTAGCCGGGACAGACCAAGAGACCCAGTACTTC
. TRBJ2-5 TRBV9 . CKILGGGIQETQYF TGCAAGATTTTAGGGGGAGGGATACAAGAGACCCAGTACTTC
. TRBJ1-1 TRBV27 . CASSLAGSTEAFF TGTGCCAGCAGTTTAGCAGGGTCCACTGAAGCTTTCTTT
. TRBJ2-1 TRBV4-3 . CASSQDGRGLYNEQFF TGCGCCAGCAGCCAAGATGGCCGGGGGCTCTACAATGAGCAGTTCTTC
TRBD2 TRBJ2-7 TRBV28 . CASSLSLAGLAYEQYF TGTGCCAGCAGTTTATCACTAGCGGGGCTCGCCTACGAGCAGTACTTC
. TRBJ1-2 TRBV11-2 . CASRKGIMSYGYTF TGTGCCAGCAGGAAGGGTATTATGAGCTATGGCTACACCTTC
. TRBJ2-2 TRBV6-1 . CASSYDTGELFF TGTGCCAGCAGTTATGACACCGGGGAGCTATTTTTT
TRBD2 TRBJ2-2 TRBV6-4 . CASSELAGDTGELFF TGTGCCAGCAGTGAACTAGCGGGAGACACCGGGGAGCTGTTTTTT
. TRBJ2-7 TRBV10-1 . CASSEHSQYHLSYEQYF TGCGCCAGCAGTGAGCACAGCCAATACCACCTCTCCTACGAGCAGTACTTC
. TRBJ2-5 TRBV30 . CAWSPDHQEGTQYF TGTGCCTGGAGCCCGGATCACCAAGAAGGGACCCAGTACTTC
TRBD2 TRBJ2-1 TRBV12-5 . CASGLVRGGSEAEQFF TGTGCTAGTGGTTTGGTACGCGGGGGAAGCGAGGCTGAGCAGTTCTTC
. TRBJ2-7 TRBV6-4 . CASSDRRSYEQYF TGTGCCAGCAGTGATCGCCGGTCCTACGAGCAGTACTTC
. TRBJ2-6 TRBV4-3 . CASSQVQGPGANVLTF TGCGCCAGCAGCCAAGTGCAGGGCCCTGGGGCCAACGTCCTGACTTTC
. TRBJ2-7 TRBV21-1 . CASSPRVSGFFYEQYF TGTGCCAGCAGCCCGCGGGTCTCAGGATTTTTCTACGAGCAGTACTTC
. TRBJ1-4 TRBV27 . CASAIGRTNEKLFF TGTGCCAGCGCTATTGGCAGAACGAATGAAAAACTGTTTTTT
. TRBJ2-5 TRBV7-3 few CASSLTGAPTETQYF TGTGCCAGCAGCTTAACAGGTGCCCCGACGGAGACCCAGTACTTC
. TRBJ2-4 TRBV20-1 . CSADLSRVQYF TGCAGTGCAGACCTGTCAAGGGTTCAGTACTTC
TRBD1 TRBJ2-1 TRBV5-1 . CASSSQGSDNEQFF TGCGCCAGCAGCTCACAGGGGTCGGACAATGAGCAGTTCTTC
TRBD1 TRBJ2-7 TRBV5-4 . CASSSVRQGAYEQYF TGTGCCAGCAGCTCCGTTAGACAGGGAGCCTACGAGCAGTACTTC
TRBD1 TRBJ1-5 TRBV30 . CAWRPGQGAAQPQHF TGTGCCTGGAGACCCGGACAGGGGGCGGCTCAGCCCCAGCATTTT
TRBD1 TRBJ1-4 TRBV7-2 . CASSSGEGGWSNEKLFF TGTGCCAGCAGCTCCGGGGAAGGGGGCTGGTCTAATGAAAAACTGTTTTTT
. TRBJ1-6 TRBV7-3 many CASSSGAYNSPLHF TGTGCCAGCAGCTCCGGGGCTTATAATTCACCCCTCCACTTT
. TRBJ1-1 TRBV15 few CATSRVSADEAFF TGTGCCACCAGCAGAGTTTCGGCAGATGAAGCTTTCTTT
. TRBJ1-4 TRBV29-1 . CSVSTNEKLFF TGCAGCGTTTCTACTAATGAAAAACTGTTTTTT
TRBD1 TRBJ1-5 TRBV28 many CASSFSDRGHQPQHF TGTGCCAGCAGTTTCTCGGACAGGGGTCATCAGCCCCAGCATTTT
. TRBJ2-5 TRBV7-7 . CASSRSLRETQYF TGTGCCAGCAGCCGCTCGTTACGGGAGACCCAGTACTTC
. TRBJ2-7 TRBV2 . CASRMDSAYYEQYF TGTGCCAGCAGAATGGACTCAGCCTACTACGAGCAGTACTTC
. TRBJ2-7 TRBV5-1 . CASKLGDAAYEQYF TGCGCCAGCAAACTGGGGGACGCAGCCTACGAGCAGTACTTC
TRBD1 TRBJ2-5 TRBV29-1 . CSVELWDRKETQYF TGCAGCGTTGAATTGTGGGACAGAAAAGAGACCCAGTACTTC
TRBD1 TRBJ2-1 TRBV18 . CASSSGTGINNEQFF TGTGCCAGCTCATCCGGGACAGGAATAAACAATGAGCAGTTCTTC
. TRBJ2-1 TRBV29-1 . CSVEDPPFGGEYNEQFF TGCAGCGTTGAAGATCCGCCTTTTGGCGGTGAGTACAATGAGCAGTTCTTC
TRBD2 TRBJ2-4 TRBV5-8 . CASTHAGGQPRNIQYF TGTGCCAGCACCCATGCGGGGGGGCAGCCTAGGAACATTCAGTACTTC
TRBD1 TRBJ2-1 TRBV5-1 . CASSLGPGGSEQFF TGCGCCAGCAGCTTGGGTCCAGGGGGCTCTGAGCAGTTCTTC
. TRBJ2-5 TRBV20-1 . CSAREGGTQYF TGCAGTGCTAGAGAGGGTGGGACCCAGTACTTC
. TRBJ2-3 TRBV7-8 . CASRGTLTDTQYF TGTGCCAGCAGGGGGACTTTAACAGATACGCAGTATTTT
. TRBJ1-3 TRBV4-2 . CASSHQPDSGNTIYF TGTGCCAGCAGCCACCAGCCAGACTCTGGAAACACCATATATTTT
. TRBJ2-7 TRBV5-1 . CASSPQGGNSYEQYF TGCGCCAGCAGCCCCCAAGGGGGGAACTCCTACGAGCAGTACTTC
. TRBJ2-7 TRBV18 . CASSPTNDRRSSYEQYF TGTGCCAGCTCACCAACGAATGACAGGAGGAGCTCCTACGAGCAGTACTTC
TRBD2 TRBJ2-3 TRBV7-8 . CASSILGTAGVTDTQYF TGTGCCAGCAGCATATTAGGTACAGCGGGAGTCACAGATACGCAGTATTTT